The 4 T cell receptor beta chains below were found in one sample sequenced in a study of neoadjuvant anti-PD-1 for oral cavity cancer. Here immunoSEQ multiplex PCR was the method, and the copy in TCRdb shows in-frame clones only, minus some. The table has about 23,000 clones, 25% to 30% seen once; the top ten hold 15% to 20%. Time point indicated: after neoadjuvant nivolumab, at surgical resection. The source material was tumor tissue, sampled after nivolumab (anti-PD-1) treatment. These receptor sequences come from a person aged 35 to 85 with oral cavity squamous cell carcinoma.

This clone was seen ten or more times. This chain uses TRBV10-2 with TRBJ2-7; D is ambiguous. The CDR3 is made up of 12 amino acids. Trimming cost V 5 bases and J 3 bases, with 8 bases left between them. Germline CDR1 reads WSHSY; CDR2 reads SAAADI. CDR3: CASSRTNYEQYF. The CDR3 bases are TGCGCCAGCAGTAGGACCAACTACGAGCAGTACTTC.

Only one count was recorded for this clone. The chain links TRBV28 to TRBJ2-7, with 13 positions matching TRBD2. Trimming took 6 bases from V and 5 from J; bases not matched to a gene: 4. The germline V gene encodes CDR1 MDHEN and CDR2 SYDVKM. The CDR3 totals 14 residues. CDR3: CASRPGTSGNEQYF. The CDR3 bases are TGTGCCAGCAGGCCGGGGACTAGCGGGAACGAGCAGTACTTC.

The chain employs TRBV5-4 and TRBJ1-2, with 9 bases identical to TRBD1. CDR1 is SGHNT and CDR2 is YYREEE in the germline V gene (reference sequence). The V and J ends lost 4 bases and 2 bases, in that order; junction bases with no gene match: 6. The length of the CDR3 is 15 residues. CDR3 sequence reads: CASSPGTGSNYGYTF. The CDR3 DNA is TGTGCCAGCAGCCCTGGGACAGGGTCAAACTATGGCTACACCTTC.

CDR3 DNA: TGTGCCAGCAGCCAAGTAGAGATAGAGGATCAGCCCCAGCATTTT. It specifies CASSQVEIEDQPQHF. The chain joins TRBV4-2 to TRBJ1-5; D gene uncertain. In germline, CDR1 is LGHNA, CDR2 YNFKEQ. The CDR3 runs to 15 residues. V lost 1 base, J lost 5 bases, and 12 bases lay in between.